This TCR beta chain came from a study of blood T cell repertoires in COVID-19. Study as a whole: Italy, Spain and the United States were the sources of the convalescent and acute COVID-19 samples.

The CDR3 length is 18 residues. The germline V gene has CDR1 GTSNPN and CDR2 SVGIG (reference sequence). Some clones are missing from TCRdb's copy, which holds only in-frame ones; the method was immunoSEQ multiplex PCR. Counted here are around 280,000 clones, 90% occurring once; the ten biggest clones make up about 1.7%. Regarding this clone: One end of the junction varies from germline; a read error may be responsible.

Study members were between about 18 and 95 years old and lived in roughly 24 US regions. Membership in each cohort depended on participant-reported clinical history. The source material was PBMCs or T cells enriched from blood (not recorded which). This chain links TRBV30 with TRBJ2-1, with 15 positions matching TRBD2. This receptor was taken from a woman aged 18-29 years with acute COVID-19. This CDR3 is CAWSRVRTSGRAYNEQFF. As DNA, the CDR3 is TGTGCCTGGAGTAGGGTGAGGACTAGCGGGAGGGCCTATAATGAGCAGTTCTTC.